The clone carrying this T cell receptor (beta chain) came up a few times. This record belongs to a study of T cell responses to AZD1222 COVID-19 vaccine. Germline V gene sequence: CDR1 SGHRS, CDR2 YFSETQ. CDR3 size: 15 residues. V shed 9 bases, J shed 3 bases, and the junction held 12 bases outside the gene matches. TCRdb keeps only in-frame clones here, not all; method: immunoSEQ multiplex PCR. This table has 160,000 or so clones, approximately 90% appearing once. This receptor was identified in an adult who received the MenACWY meningococcal vaccine as a control. J is TRBJ1-1 and V is TRBV5-1, with 9 bases that match TRBD1. The input for sequencing was peripheral blood, taken 28 days after the second dose of the MenACWY control vaccine. The CDR3 loop is CATRTGAVVDTEAFF. In DNA form, the CDR3 reads TGCGCCACCCGGACAGGGGCGGTGGTGGACACTGAAGCTTTCTTT.